This entry features one T cell receptor (beta chain) sequence. Its specificity is not known. Germline-derived CDR1 and CDR2 are SGHTA and FQGNSA. V lost 1 base and J 8 bases, leaving 6 bases between the germline ends. The CDR3 is made up of 12 amino acids. The record originates from a study of cytomegalovirus exposure and HLA in healthy donors. Researchers ran the PCR with 60 Vbeta and 13 Jbeta primers. Profiled with immunoSEQ multiplex PCR; TCRdb holds only in-frame clones, not every one. The profile covers 55,000 to 75,000 clones, with around 73% appearing a single time and 2.5% to 3.5% taken by the ten largest. Study conclusions and caveats: It was reported that the classifier diagnosed cytomegalovirus status with high specificity and sensitivity in both the original and validation cohorts. A few chains tied to CMV proved CMV antigen-specific in vitro. The authors excluded some V segments, including TRBV6-2 and TRBV6-3, as indistinguishable.

The chain uses TRBV7-2 and TRBJ2-1; D unclear. The sequenced sample was PBMCs. This clonotype originated in a girl between 10 and 17 years old in good health and CMV-seropositive. The CDR3 DNA reads TGTGCCAGCAGCTTAGGGTACTATGAGCAGTTCTTC. It yields the protein CASSLGYYEQFF.